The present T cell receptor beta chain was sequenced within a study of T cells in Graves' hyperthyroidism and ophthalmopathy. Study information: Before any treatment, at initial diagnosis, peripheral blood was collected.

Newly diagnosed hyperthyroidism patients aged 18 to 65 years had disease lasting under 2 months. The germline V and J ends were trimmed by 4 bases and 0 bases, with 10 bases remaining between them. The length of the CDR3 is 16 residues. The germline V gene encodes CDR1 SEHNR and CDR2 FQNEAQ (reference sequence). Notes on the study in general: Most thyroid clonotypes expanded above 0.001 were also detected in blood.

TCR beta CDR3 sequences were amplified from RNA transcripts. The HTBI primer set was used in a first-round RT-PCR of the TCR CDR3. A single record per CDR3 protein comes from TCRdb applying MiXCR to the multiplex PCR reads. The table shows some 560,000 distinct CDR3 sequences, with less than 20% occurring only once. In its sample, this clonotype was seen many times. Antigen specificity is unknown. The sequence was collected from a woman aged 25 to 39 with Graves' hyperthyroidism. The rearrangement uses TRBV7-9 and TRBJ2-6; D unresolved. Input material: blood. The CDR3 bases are TGTGCCAGCAGCTCGCCTTCTACCTCTGGGGCCAACGTCCTGACTTTC. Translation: CASSSPSTSGANVLTF.